Presented here are 22 T cell receptor beta chains from one specimen sequenced in a study of T cell responses to AZD1222 COVID-19 vaccine. Method: immunoSEQ multiplex PCR; TCRdb's copy keeps in-frame clones and lacks some. The repertoire holds 77,000 or so clones, roughly nine tenths seen once, with 31% in the top ten. The starting material was peripheral blood, obtained on day 0 of AZD1222 vaccination. The receptors derive from an adult in good health.

The V call is TRBV11-2, the J call TRBJ1-4; TRBD1 is a possible D gene (5 bases). The V gene lost 4 bases and the J gene lost 3 bases, with 21 bases spanning the gap. The CDR3 is 18 residues long. Per germline, CDR1 SGHAT and CDR2 FQNNGV. Here the CDR3 reads CASSSLGTRPRPNEKLFF. CDR3 DNA: TGTGCCAGCAGCTCCCTGGGGACGCGCCCCCGCCCTAATGAAAAACTGTTTTTT.

This clone was counted only a few times. CDR3: CASSPGDGYRENTIYF. The CDR3 coding sequence is TGTGCCAGCTCACCCGGAGACGGGTATAGGGAGAACACCATATATTTT. The chain links TRBV18 to TRBJ1-3; no clear D gene. The germline CDR1 and CDR2 sequences are KGHSH and LQKENI. V dropped 3 bases and J dropped 7 bases, with 19 bases sitting between them. This CDR3 comprises 16 residues.

The chain recombines TRBV7-2 with TRBJ2-1; maybe TRBD2 (5 bases). The V gene's germline CDR1 is SGHTA and CDR2 FQGNSA. The V and J ends lost 5 bases and 5 bases respectively, with 16 bases between them. The CDR3 contains 15 residues. CDR3: CASSTVAIDNNEQFF. The DNA for the CDR3 is TGTGCCAGCAGCACCGTAGCGATAGACAACAATGAGCAGTTCTTC.

This chain links TRBV7-9 with TRBJ2-2, with 12 bases that match TRBD2. V dropped 10 bases and J dropped 0; count of bases not matched to a gene: 9. CDR1 and CDR2 from the germline V gene are SEHNR and FQNEAQ (reference sequence). The CDR3 runs to 17 residues. CDR3 residues: CATETSGRRTNTGELFF. The CDR3 DNA reads as TGTGCCACCGAGACTAGCGGGAGACGAACGAACACCGGGGAGCTGTTTTTT.

V is TRBV24-1 and J is TRBJ2-3; D unresolved. Trimming removed 3 bases at V and 0 bases at J, with 6 bases between. This CDR3 has 14 amino acids. Germline V gene sequence: CDR1 KGHDR, CDR2 SFDVKD. The CDR3 nucleotides read TGTGCCACCAGTGATCCCTCTAGCACAGATACGCAGTATTTT. Its protein product is CATSDPSSTDTQYF.

This clone has just one count. The chain has TRBV6-5 and TRBJ2-1; TRBD1 might be the D (6 bases). Trimming shortened V by 2 bases and J by 4 bases, and 15 bases separated the two germline ends. This CDR3 region has 16 residues. Germline loops: CDR1 MNHEY, CDR2 SVGAGI. The CDR3 DNA reads as TGTGCCAGCAGTTACGGGTTGGACAGACAATACAATGAGCAGTTCTTC. This sequence encodes CASSYGLDRQYNEQFF.

V is TRBV30 and J is TRBJ2-5, with TRBD1 matching over 11 bases. The CDR3 is made up of 16 amino acids. The V gene end was trimmed by 3 bases and the J gene end by 1 base; junction bases not matched to a gene: 7. Germline values: CDR1 GTSNPN, CDR2 SVGIG (reference sequence). CDR3 coding DNA: TGTGCCTGGAGATATCGGACAGGGGGCCTCCAAGAGACCCAGTACTTC. This sequence encodes CAWRYRTGGLQETQYF.

V is TRBV19 and J is TRBJ1-2, with D maybe TRBD1 (5 bases). With 3 bases removed from V and 6 bases from J, the gap between germline ends came to 11 bases. Per germline, CDR1 LNHDA and CDR2 SQIVND (reference sequence). The CDR3 totals 13 residues. CDR3 DNA: TGTGCCAGTAGTATGAGGGGTGTAAATGGCTACACCTTC. Its protein is CASSMRGVNGYTF.

The chain couples TRBV5-5 to TRBJ2-7; D assignment may be TRBD1 or TRBD2 (5 bases each). There are 15 residues in the CDR3. The V end was cut by 2 bases, the J end by 1 base, with 13 bases between. Germline CDR1 reads SGHKS; CDR2 reads YYEKEE (reference sequence). CDR3 loop: CASSFTGDGSYEQYF. The CDR3 coding sequence is TGTGCCAGCAGCTTCACCGGGGACGGATCCTACGAGCAGTACTTC.

The chain recombines TRBV19 with TRBJ2-2; the match to TRBD2 covers 7 bases. The junction had 16 bases not matched to a gene; V was cut back by 6 bases and J by 6 bases. There are 17 residues in the CDR3. Germline CDR1 and CDR2: LNHDA and SQIVND (reference sequence). This CDR3 is CASRGAWGGSSAGELFF. CDR3 sequence (DNA): TGTGCCAGTAGAGGGGCGTGGGGCGGGAGTTCCGCCGGGGAGCTGTTTTTT.

This rearrangement joins TRBV4-1 to TRBJ2-6; 9 nucleotides agree with TRBD1. Looked up from germline, CDR1 is MGHRA and CDR2 is YSYEKL. This CDR3 comprises 18 residues. Losses at the gene ends were 1 base for V and 0 bases for J; bases not matched to a gene: 4. DNA for the CDR3: TGCGCCAGCAGCCAAGGGGGACAGGGTATCTCTGGGGCCAACGTCCTGACTTTC. Protein sequence: CASSQGGQGISGANVLTF.

The J gene is TRBJ1-6, the V gene TRBV12-3 or TRBV12-4, with unresolved D. V lost 1 base and J lost 8, with 3 bases in between. The CDR3 consists of 12 residues. The CDR3 is CASSLGYSPLHF. The CDR3 nucleotides read TGTGCCAGCAGTTTAGGTTATTCACCCCTCCACTTT.

This clone has only one observation. V usage is TRBV3-1 (or the pseudogene TRBV3-2) and J usage is TRBJ2-2; 8 bases map to TRBD2. V lost 2 bases to trimming and J lost 3 bases; unmatched junction nucleotides: 8. The germline gives CDR1 LGHDT, CDR2 YNNKEL (reference sequence). This CDR3 has 17 residues. In DNA, the CDR3 is TGTGCCAGCAGCCAACCTCCCGGGACTAGGTACACCGGGGAGCTGTTTTTT. Encoded protein: CASSQPPGTRYTGELFF.

The chain joins TRBV19 to TRBJ2-1; 8 bases are shared with TRBD2. Germline CDR1 reads LNHDA; CDR2 reads SQIVND (reference sequence). The CDR3 runs 17 residues. V trimming: 4 bases; J trimming: 0 bases; junction bases outside the gene matches: 8. The CDR3 DNA reads as TGTGCCAGTAGTAGGTATAGCGGGGCGAGCTCCTACAATGAGCAGTTCTTC. Amino acids: CASSRYSGASSYNEQFF. Combining the CDR3 with reference TRBV19 and TRBJ2-1 gives the whole variable domain DGGITQSPKYLFRKEGQNVTLSCEQNLNHDAMYWYRQDPGQGLRLIYYSQIVNDFQKGDIAEGYSVSREKKESFPLTVTSAQKNPTAFYLCASSRYSGASSYNEQFFGPGTRLTVL.

V is TRBV11-2 and J is TRBJ2-7; weak D call: TRBD1 (5 bases). V was pared by 2 bases and J by 2 bases, with 10 bases between. Germline CDR1 and CDR2: SGHAT and FQNNGV. The CDR3 sequence is 14 residues long. The CDR3 DNA follows: TGTGCCAGCAGCTTAAGGCAGGGTCCCTACGAGCAGTACTTC. Encoded protein: CASSLRQGPYEQYF. The variable domain in full, with the rest retrieved from reference TRBV11-2 and TRBJ2-7, is EAGVAQSPRYKIIEKRQSVAFWCNPISGHATLYWYQQILGQGPKLLIQFQNNGVVDDSQLPKDRFSAERLKGVDSTLKIQPAKLEDSAVYLCASSLRQGPYEQYFGPGTRLTVT.

The V gene is TRBV6-2 or TRBV6-3, the J gene TRBJ2-1; TRBD2 matches at 10 bases. The germline CDR1 and CDR2 sequences are MNHEY and SVGEGT. V shed 5 bases, J shed 5 bases, and the junction held 3 bases outside the gene matches. The CDR3 loop spans 14 amino acids. The CDR3 reads CASSLAGENNEQFF. CDR3 DNA sequence: TGTGCCAGCAGTCTAGCGGGAGAGAACAATGAGCAGTTCTTC.

V and J are TRBV11-3 and TRBJ2-7, with D possibly being TRBD2 (6 bases). CDR1 is SGHNT, CDR2 YENEEA, per germline. CDR3 length: 14 amino acids. V lost 5 bases, J lost 2 bases, and 13 bases lay in between. The CDR3 DNA sequence: TGTGCCAGCAGCGGCAAGGACTACCCCTACGAGCAGTACTTC. Amino acids: CASSGKDYPYEQYF.

The genes are TRBV19 and TRBJ1-1; D uncertain. The germline V and J ends were trimmed by 7 bases and 1 base, with 16 bases remaining between them. Germline V gene sequence: CDR1 LNHDA, CDR2 SQIVND (reference sequence). The CDR3 runs to 15 residues. CDR3 region: CASTQGRRENTEAFF. The CDR3 DNA reads TGTGCCAGTACTCAAGGCCGAAGGGAGAACACTGAAGCTTTCTTT.

The V and J genes are TRBV5-4 and TRBJ1-3; D gene ambiguous. Germline V gives CDR1 SGHNT, CDR2 YYREEE (reference sequence). This CDR3 spans 13 amino acids. The ends were cut back, 0 bases at V and 5 bases at J, with 6 bases in the middle. The CDR3 DNA sequence: TGTGCCAGCAGCTTGGATAGGCGAAACACCATATATTTT. Translated, it gives CASSLDRRNTIYF.

This sequence joins TRBV15 and TRBJ1-2; 11 nucleotides match TRBD1. Trimming cost V 5 bases and J 11 bases; bases outside gene matches: 7. Looked up from germline, CDR1 is LNHNV and CDR2 is YYDKDF (reference sequence). The CDR3 length is 13 residues. The CDR3 here is CATSLGGQGAYTF. CDR3 coding DNA: TGTGCCACCAGCCTCGGTGGACAGGGGGCGTACACCTTC. Full variable domain (outside the CDR3, taken from reference TRBV15 and TRBJ1-2): DAMVIQNPRYQVTQFGKPVTLSCSQTLNHNVMYWYQQKSSQAPKLLFHYYDKDFNNEADTPDNFQSRRPNTSFCFLDIRSPGLGDTAMYLCATSLGGQGAYTFGSGTRLTVV.

The V and J genes are TRBV6-5 and TRBJ1-5; 8 bases line up with TRBD1. The germline gives CDR1 MNHEY, CDR2 SVGAGI. The CDR3 totals 14 residues. After removal of 6 bases from V and 5 bases from J, the junction contained 6 bases not matched to a gene. For the CDR3, the DNA is TGTGCCAGCAGGACGGACAGGGAAGATCAGCCCCAGCATTTT. It codes for CASRTDREDQPQHF.

The CDR3 DNA reads as TGTGCCAGCAGCTTAGATCCATACGGCTACACCTTC. It codes for CASSLDPYGYTF. The V call is TRBV7-9, the J call TRBJ1-2; D uncertain. The ends were cut back, 1 base at V and 8 bases at J, with 8 bases in the middle. Germline loops: CDR1 SEHNR, CDR2 FQNEAQ (reference sequence). This CDR3 spans 12 amino acids.